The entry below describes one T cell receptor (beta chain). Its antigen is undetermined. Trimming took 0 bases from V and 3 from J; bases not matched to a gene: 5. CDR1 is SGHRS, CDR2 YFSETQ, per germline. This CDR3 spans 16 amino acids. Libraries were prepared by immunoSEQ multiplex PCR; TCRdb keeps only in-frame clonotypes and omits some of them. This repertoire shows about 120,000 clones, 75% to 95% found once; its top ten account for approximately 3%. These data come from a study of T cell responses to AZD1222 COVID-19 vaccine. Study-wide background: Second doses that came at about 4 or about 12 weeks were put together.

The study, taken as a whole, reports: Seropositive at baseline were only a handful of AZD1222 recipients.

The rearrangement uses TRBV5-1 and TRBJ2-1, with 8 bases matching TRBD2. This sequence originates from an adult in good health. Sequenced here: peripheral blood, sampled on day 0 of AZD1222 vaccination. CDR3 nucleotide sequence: TGCGCCAGCAGCTTGGTAGCGGGAACTTACTACAATGAGCAGTTCTTC. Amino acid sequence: CASSLVAGTYYNEQFF.